The 26 T cell receptor beta chains below come from one sample, sequenced in a study of cytomegalovirus exposure and HLA in healthy donors. PCR amplification relied on 60 Vbeta primers (plus 13 Jbeta primers). Sequenced by immunoSEQ multiplex PCR; TCRdb stores in-frame clones only, minus some. Of roughly 130,000 clones in the sample, more than 60% were seen once. The sequencing input was PBMCs. The receptors shown here come from a woman in her thirties or forties in good health and CMV-seropositive.

This clone has just a few counts. The chain uses TRBV4-1 and TRBJ2-5; D is possibly TRBD1 (5 bases). The J call may be in error: the DNA end matches TRBJ2-7 better. The V gene's germline CDR1 is MGHRA and CDR2 YSYEKL. The CDR3 extends over 18 amino acids. As DNA, the CDR3 is TGCGCCAGCAGCCAAGAGGGGCCGGACACAAAGCCTTCCTACGAGCAGTACTTC. Protein: CASSQEGPDTKPSYEQYF.

This clone occurred a few times. The chain couples TRBV5-1 to TRBJ2-7; TRBD1 aligns across 12 bases. This CDR3 spans 15 amino acids. Germline V gene lookup returns CDR1 SGHRS and CDR2 YFSETQ. The V and J ends lost 2 bases and 3 bases, in that order; junction bases with no gene match: 3. The DNA of the CDR3 is TGCGCCAGCAGCTTTGGGACAGGGGGCAGCTACGAGCAGTACTTC. Translating gives CASSFGTGGSYEQYF. The whole variable domain, remainder taken from reference TRBV5-1 and TRBJ2-7, is KAGVTQTPRYLIKTRGQQVTLSCSPISGHRSVSWYQQTPGQGLQFLFEYFSETQRNKGNFPGRFSGRQFSNSRSEMNVSTLELGDSALYLCASSFGTGGSYEQYFGPGTRLTVT.

This clone was seen a handful of times. V and J are TRBV5-4 and TRBJ2-3; 11 nucleotides match TRBD2. In germline, CDR1 is SGHNT, CDR2 YYREEE (reference sequence). The V and J ends lost 2 bases and 4 bases, in that order; junction bases with no gene match: 3. The CDR3 runs to 15 residues. The CDR3 is CASSFSGREADTQYF. CDR3 nucleotide sequence: TGTGCCAGCAGCTTTAGCGGGAGGGAGGCAGATACGCAGTATTTT.

J is TRBJ2-7 and V is TRBV11-2; 8 nucleotides match TRBD1. The CDR3 consists of 16 residues. CDR1 and CDR2 (germline): SGHAT, FQNNGV. V shed 5 bases, J shed 2 bases, and the junction held 11 bases outside the gene matches. CDR3 protein: CASSPLARGLTYEQYF. CDR3 bases: TGTGCCAGCAGCCCACTTGCCAGGGGGCTTACCTACGAGCAGTACTTC.

This rearrangement joins TRBV25-1 to TRBJ2-4; TRBD1 is a possible D gene (6 bases). Deletions cut 1 base from V and 8 bases from J, with 15 bases between. The CDR3 loop spans 15 amino acids. The germline CDR1 and CDR2 sequences are MGHDK and SYGVNS. CDR3 in DNA: TGTGCCAGCAGTGAATGGAACGCAGGGGAAGACATTCAGTACTTC. Translated: CASSEWNAGEDIQYF.

The chain recombines TRBV30 with TRBJ1-5; a possible D gene is TRBD1 (6 bases). Trimming removed 3 bases at V and 2 bases at J, with 14 bases between. Germline V gene data show CDR1 as GTSNPN and CDR2 as SVGIG (reference sequence). CDR3 length: 15 amino acids. As DNA, the CDR3 is TGTGCCTGGAGCATACAGGGTTGGGGCAATCAGCCCCAGCATTTT. It is translated as CAWSIQGWGNQPQHF.

A few counts support this clone. The rearrangement uses TRBV5-8 and TRBJ1-2; D gene ambiguous. The CDR3 is 14 residues long. V lost 1 base, J lost 4 bases, and 11 bases lay in between. Per the germline V gene, CDR1 is SGHTS and CDR2 is YDEGEE. CDR3 residues: CASSLRRQSYGYTF. The CDR3 DNA sequence: TGTGCCAGCAGCTTGCGGCGGCAGTCCTATGGCTACACCTTC.

The V and J genes are TRBV19 and TRBJ2-2; D is unclear. The CDR3 totals 14 residues. CDR1 LNHDA and CDR2 SQIVND come from the germline V gene (reference sequence). Trimming took 7 bases from V and 2 from J, leaving 11 bases between them. The CDR3 loop reads CASTPLQNTGELFF. CDR3 nucleotides: TGTGCCAGTACCCCCTTACAAAACACCGGGGAGCTGTTTTTT.

A note on this clone: One end of the junction does not line up with germline, which may come from a read error. Other DNA sequences in this specimen translate into the identical CDR3. V usage is TRBV6-1 and J usage is TRBJ1-1, with a weak D call TRBD1 (5 bases). This CDR3 has 15 residues. In germline, CDR1 is MNHNS, CDR2 SASEGT. The CDR3 loop reads CASSEASRVNTEAFF. The CDR3 DNA reads as TGTGCCAGCAGTGAAGCCTCCAGGGTGAACACTGAGGCTTTCTTT.

The V call is TRBV5-1, the J call TRBJ2-5; 9 bases line up with TRBD1. This CDR3 comprises 13 residues. J lost 6 bases, V lost 4 bases, and 4 bases had no gene match. The germline V gene encodes CDR1 SGHRS and CDR2 YFSETQ. In nucleotides, the CDR3 is TGCGCCAGCAGCACCGGACAGGGGCAGACCCAGTACTTC. This gives the protein CASSTGQGQTQYF.

The rearrangement joins TRBV9 to TRBJ2-5; the D gene is possibly TRBD2 (6 bases). Between the trimmed V and J ends, which lost 4 bases and 4 bases, there was a span of 14 bases. Germline assignment: CDR1 SGDLS and CDR2 YYNGEE. The CDR3 loop spans 14 amino acids. CDR3 sequence (DNA): TGTGCCAGCAGCCCGTCGCGGGGACGAGAGACCCAGTACTTC. Translated: CASSPSRGRETQYF.

The J gene is TRBJ1-5, the V gene TRBV28; 8 positions match TRBD1. With V trimmed by 3 bases and J by 6 bases, 4 bases remained unmatched. CDR1 and CDR2 from the germline V gene are MDHEN and SYDVKM. This CDR3 is built from 14 residues. CDR3 sequence reads: CASSLQGAGQPQHF. The CDR3 region has the DNA TGTGCCAGCAGTTTGCAGGGGGCCGGTCAGCCCCAGCATTTT.

V is TRBV27 and J is TRBJ2-7; TRBD1 matches 8 bases. The junction had 4 bases not matched to a gene; V was cut back by 5 bases and J by 1 base. The CDR3 consists of 14 residues. Germline CDR1 reads MNHEY; CDR2 reads SMNVEV (reference sequence). The CDR3 bases are TGTGCCAGCAGTAGGACAGGGCTATCCTACGAGCAGTACTTC. Its translation: CASSRTGLSYEQYF.

V usage is TRBV19 and J usage is TRBJ1-1, with a possible D match to TRBD1 (6 bases). CDR1 LNHDA and CDR2 SQIVND come from the germline V gene (reference sequence). Trimming left V 2 bases short and J 4 bases short, with 8 bases between. The CDR3 is made up of 13 amino acids. CDR3 coding DNA: TGTGCCAGTAGTATACTGGACAGCACTGAAGCTTTCTTT. Protein product: CASSILDSTEAFF.

On this clone itself: Compared with germline, one end of the junction differs, possibly owing to a read error. The chain carries TRBV7-9 and TRBJ2-3, with D possibly TRBD2 on 6 matching bases. This CDR3 contains 10 residues. From germline, CDR1 is SEHNR and CDR2 FQNEAQ (reference sequence). The CDR3 here is CSSRGDTQYF. CDR3 nucleotide sequence: TGTTCCAGCCGGGGGGATACGCAGTATTTT.

The count of this clone is one. The junction shows a germline mismatch at one end, possibly a read error. The J gene is TRBJ1-2, the V gene TRBV5-1; maybe TRBD1 (5 bases). The CDR3 sequence is 15 residues long. The germline CDR1 and CDR2 sequences are SGHRS and YFSETQ. CDR3 DNA: TGCGCCAGCAGCTTCGGGGGACGGGGCAACTATGGCTACCCCTTC. Its protein product is CASSFGGRGNYGYPF.

The V and J genes are TRBV28 and TRBJ2-7; tentative D call: TRBD2 (5 bases). Germline V gene data show CDR1 as MDHEN and CDR2 as SYDVKM. The CDR3 has 15 amino acids. Between the trimmed V and J ends, which lost 6 bases and 2 bases, there was a span of 17 bases. Here the CDR3 DNA reads TGTGCCAGCAGCCTTGGCCCCCCGGGGACCTACGAGCAGTACTTC. This codes for CASSLGPPGTYEQYF.

The chain is built from TRBV7-2 and TRBJ2-7; the match to TRBD2 covers 13 bases. The CDR3 contains 15 residues. Per germline, CDR1 SGHTA and CDR2 FQGNSA. J was trimmed by 7 bases and V by 1 base; bases with no gene match: 4. The CDR3 DNA reads TGTGCCAGCAGCTTAGAAGGACTAGCGGGGGTAGAGCAGTACTTC. This codes for CASSLEGLAGVEQYF.

The chain recombines TRBV18 with TRBJ2-1; the D is unclear. The ends were cut back, 3 bases at V and 2 bases at J, with 8 bases in the middle. Looked up from germline, CDR1 is KGHSH and CDR2 is LQKENI. The CDR3 has 14 residues. CDR3 bases: TGTGCCAGCTCACCCGGCGAGGCCTACAATGAGCAGTTCTTC. Its protein product is CASSPGEAYNEQFF.

The V call is TRBV9, the J call TRBJ2-2, with 7 nucleotides matching TRBD1. Germline CDR1 reads SGDLS; CDR2 reads YYNGEE. The CDR3 is made up of 15 amino acids. J lost 6 bases, V lost 0 bases, and 5 bases had no gene match. The CDR3 is CASSVGDRESGELFF. In DNA, the CDR3 is TGTGCCAGCAGCGTAGGAGACAGGGAGTCCGGGGAGCTGTTTTTT.

In its sample, this clone was seen a few times. V usage is TRBV5-4 and J usage is TRBJ2-7; 8 nucleotides line up with TRBD2. The CDR3 runs to 14 residues. V lost 2 bases, J lost 6 bases, and 7 bases stayed unmatched. Germline CDR1 reads SGHNT; CDR2 reads YYREEE (reference sequence). The DNA of the CDR3 is TGTGCCAGCAGCTTTGGGGCGGGAGGTCTCGAGCAGTACTTC. Protein product: CASSFGAGGLEQYF.

The chain carries TRBV10-3 and TRBJ2-7, with a tentative D call TRBD1 (6 bases). This CDR3 comprises 16 residues. The germline V gene encodes CDR1 ENHRY and CDR2 SYGVKD. The ends were cut back, 3 bases at V and 5 bases at J, with 20 bases in the middle. Written as DNA, the CDR3 is TGTGCCATCAGTGACCCCCCTCGGCAGGGGCAGGACGAGCAGTACTTC. It translates to CAISDPPRQGQDEQYF.

This clone was counted only a few times. The chain couples TRBV27 to TRBJ1-1, with a tentative D call TRBD1 (5 bases). This CDR3 comprises 13 residues. Germline V gene data show CDR1 as MNHEY and CDR2 as SMNVEV (reference sequence). V was trimmed by 3 bases and J by 4 bases, leaving 9 bases between them. The CDR3 protein is CASSFRGTTEAFF. The CDR3, as DNA: TGTGCCAGCAGTTTTCGGGGGACCACTGAAGCTTTCTTT.

The rearrangement joins TRBV14 to TRBJ1-1; no clear D. Germline assignment: CDR1 SGHDN and CDR2 FVKESK. The CDR3 runs to 11 residues. V lost 4 bases, J lost 6 bases, and 6 bases lay in between. The CDR3: CASSPLSEAFF. Here the CDR3 DNA reads TGTGCCAGCAGCCCCCTATCTGAAGCTTTCTTT.

J is TRBJ1-2 and V is TRBV27; 7 bases agree with TRBD1. Germline CDR1 is MNHEY and CDR2 is SMNVEV (reference sequence). CDR3 length: 14 residues. V lost 6 bases, J lost 3 bases, and 7 bases stayed unmatched. The CDR3 protein is CASSSTGADYGYTF. As DNA, the CDR3 is TGTGCCAGCAGCAGTACAGGGGCTGACTATGGCTACACCTTC.

DNA of the CDR3: TGTGCCAGCAGCTTAGTTGGCAGCGAGCAGTACTTC. Encoded protein: CASSLVGSEQYF. V gene TRBV7-8 combines with J gene TRBJ2-7; D unresolved. This CDR3 has 12 residues. The V gene's germline CDR1 is SGHVS and CDR2 FQNEAQ. With 1 base removed from V and 6 bases from J, the gap between germline ends came to 7 bases.